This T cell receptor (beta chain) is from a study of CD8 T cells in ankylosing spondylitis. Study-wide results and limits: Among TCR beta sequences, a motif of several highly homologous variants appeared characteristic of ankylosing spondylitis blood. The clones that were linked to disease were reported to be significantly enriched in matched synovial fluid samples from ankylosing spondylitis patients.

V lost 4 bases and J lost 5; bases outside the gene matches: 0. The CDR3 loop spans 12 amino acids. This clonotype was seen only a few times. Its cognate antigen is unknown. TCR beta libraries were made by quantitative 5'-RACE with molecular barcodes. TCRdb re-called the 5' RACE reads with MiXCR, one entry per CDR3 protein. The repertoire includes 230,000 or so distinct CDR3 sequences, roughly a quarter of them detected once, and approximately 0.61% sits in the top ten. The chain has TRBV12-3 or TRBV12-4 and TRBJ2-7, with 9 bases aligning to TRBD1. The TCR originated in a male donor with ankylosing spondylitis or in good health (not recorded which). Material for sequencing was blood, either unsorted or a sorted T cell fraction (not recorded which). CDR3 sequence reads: CASSWDRDEQYF. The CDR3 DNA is TGTGCCAGCAGTTGGGACAGGGACGAGCAGTACTTC.